Below are 31 T cell receptor beta chains sequenced from a single sample in a study of T cells in Graves' hyperthyroidism and ophthalmopathy (dated by TCRdb to the late 2010s). Preparation of the library involved multiplex PCR. The sequencer was an Illumina HiSeq 2000. The TCR beta CDR3 regions were amplified from the RNA transcripts. For the first round of RT-PCR on the TCR CDR3, the HTBI primer set was used together with the Qiagen OneStep RT-PCR kit. TCRdb reanalyzed the raw reads on its own, using fastp at Q25 for trimming and MiXCR for clone calling, and kept in-frame beta chains. One record per CDR3 amino acid sequence lists the most common genes and DNA. Across this sample there are around 700,000 distinct CDR3 sequences, with roughly a third seen only once. Of the sample, around a third is held by the ten largest clones. The sample comprised blood. These receptors came from a woman between 40 and 55 years old with Graves' hyperthyroidism.

Regarding this clonotype: This clone may be a read error of a much larger clone one base away. The chain has TRBV24-1 and TRBJ1-1, with D hard to call. This CDR3 has 13 amino acids. Per the germline V gene, CDR1 is KGHDR and CDR2 is SFDVKD. The V end lost 6 bases, the J end lost 7 bases, and 14 bases lay between the germline ends. The CDR3 is CATSPDGGREAFF. CDR3 bases: TGTGCCACCAGTCCCGACGGCGGCCGTGAAGCTTTCTTT.

On this clonotype itself: Possible read error: a much larger clone is one base away. The rearrangement links TRBV7-2 to TRBJ2-7; possibly TRBD1 or TRBD2 for D (5 bases each). Trimming removed 0 bases at V and 2 bases at J, with 14 bases between. CDR3 length equals 16 residues. Germline CDR1 and CDR2: SGHTA and FQGNSA. The CDR3 sequence is CASSLAAYSGPYEQYF. In DNA form, the CDR3 reads TGTGCCAGCAGCTTAGCTGCCTACTCGGGGCCCTACGAGCAGTACTTC.

This rearrangement joins TRBV6-1 to TRBJ2-7; perhaps TRBD1 as D (6 bases). V was pared by 5 bases and J by 3 bases, with 11 bases between. The germline V gene has CDR1 MNHNS and CDR2 SASEGT. The CDR3 length is 13 residues. This CDR3 is CASSRDKLYEQYF. In nucleotides, the CDR3 is TGTGCCAGCAGTCGGGACAAACTCTACGAGCAGTACTTC.

The chain carries TRBV29-1 and TRBJ2-5; perhaps TRBD1 as D (6 bases). CDR1 SQVTM and CDR2 ANQGSEA come from the germline V gene. Trimming left V 4 bases short and J 2 bases short, with 14 bases between. CDR3 length: 14 amino acids. The CDR3 sequence is CSVGGQGMQETQYF. The CDR3 DNA sequence: TGCAGCGTTGGAGGTCAGGGGATGCAAGAGACCCAGTACTTC. Together with reference TRBV29-1 and TRBJ2-5, the CDR3 gives the full variable domain: SAVISQKPSRDICQRGTSLTIQCQVDSQVTMMFWYRQQPGQSLTLIATANQGSEATYESGFVIDKFPISRPNLTFSTLTVSNMSPEDSSIYLCSVGGQGMQETQYFGPGTRLLVL.

This clonotype came up many times. J is TRBJ2-5 and V is TRBV7-2, with D perhaps being TRBD1 or TRBD2 (5 bases each). The germline CDR1 and CDR2 sequences are SGHTA and FQGNSA. The CDR3 spans 15 residues. V was pared by 1 base and J by 2 bases, with 11 bases between. Here the CDR3 reads CASSLVAWGQETQYF. The CDR3 region has the DNA TGTGCCAGCAGCTTAGTTGCGTGGGGGCAAGAGACCCAGTACTTC.

This clonotype came up many times. The V call is TRBV7-9, the J call TRBJ1-4, with 7 bases lining up with TRBD1. Germline V gene sequence: CDR1 SEHNR, CDR2 FQNEAQ (reference sequence). With V trimmed by 6 bases and J by 8 bases, 9 bases remained unmatched. This CDR3 is built from 14 residues. CDR3 sequence: CASSQGRGSEKLFF. The CDR3 DNA follows: TGTGCCAGCAGTCAGGGCAGGGGGAGCGAAAAACTGTTTTTT.

The V and J genes are TRBV20-1 and TRBJ1-1, with D possibly matching TRBD1 (5 bases). V was pared by 5 bases and J by 5 bases, with 15 bases between. Germline values: CDR1 DFQATT, CDR2 SNEGSKA (reference sequence). The CDR3 is 13 amino acids. The CDR3 DNA sequence: TGCAGTGCTGGAGGACACGCAGGGACTGAAGCTTTCTTT. It translates to CSAGGHAGTEAFF.

This clonotype showed up many times. This chain's CDR3 is CASCSGVGANTEAFF. For the CDR3, the DNA is TGTGCCAGCTGCTCAGGGGTGGGAGCTAACACTGAAGCTTTCTTT. The V call is TRBV7-2, the J call TRBJ1-1; D possibly corresponds to TRBD1 (6 bases). The germline V gene has CDR1 SGHTA and CDR2 FQGNSA. This CDR3 comprises 15 residues. Trimming pared 8 bases from V and 2 bases from J, leaving 18 bases between.

This sequence joins TRBV7-2 and TRBJ2-7; D is unclear. The CDR3 length is 17 residues. Germline-derived CDR1 and CDR2 are SGHTA and FQGNSA. The germline V and J ends were trimmed by 6 bases and 1 base, with 22 bases remaining between them. DNA for the CDR3: TGTGCCAGCAGTTTATCCCGCCGAGGCTTATGGTCCTACGAGCAGTACTTC. Amino acid sequence: CASSLSRRGLWSYEQYF.

This clonotype has at least ten counts. The chain uses TRBV10-3 and TRBJ2-2; 11 bases fit TRBD2. Trimming at V came to 6 bases and at J to 5 bases, leaving 5 bases not matched to a gene. The germline gives CDR1 ENHRY, CDR2 SYGVKD. CDR3 size: 15 residues. The CDR3: CAISFTSGRTGELFF. For the CDR3, the DNA is TGTGCCATCAGCTTTACTAGCGGGAGAACCGGGGAGCTGTTTTTT.

This clonotype was seen repeatedly, ten times or more. This chain joins TRBV7-9 and TRBJ1-2; a weak D match, TRBD1 (5 bases). Looked up from germline, CDR1 is SEHNR and CDR2 is FQNEAQ (reference sequence). The CDR3 covers 14 residues. V lost 3 bases and J 4 bases, leaving 12 bases between the germline ends. CDR3 bases: TGTGCCAGCAGCTTTAATCCGAGGGGCTATGGCTACACCTTC. Translation: CASSFNPRGYGYTF.

This clonotype came up many times. V gene TRBV12-3 or TRBV12-4 combines with J gene TRBJ2-7, with 8 bases identical to TRBD1. The CDR3 length is 12 residues. V gave up 6 bases and J gave up 6 bases; unmatched junction bases: 4. The CDR3 nucleotides are TGTGCCAGCAGGCCTACAGGGGGCGAGCAGTACTTC. It translates to CASRPTGGEQYF.

This clonotype was counted at least ten times. V and J are TRBV5-8 and TRBJ2-7, with 8 nucleotides matching TRBD1. The CDR3 has 16 amino acids. Germline V CDR1 and CDR2: SGHTS, YDEGEE. V shed 0 bases, J shed 7 bases, and the junction held 12 bases outside the gene matches. This CDR3 is CASSLVGQVPFGEQYF. CDR3 DNA sequence: TGTGCCAGCAGCTTGGTGGGACAGGTGCCCTTCGGGGAGCAGTACTTC. Looking up the rest from reference TRBV5-8 and TRBJ2-7 gives the full variable domain: EAGVTQSPTHLIKTRGQQATLRCSPISGHTSVYWYQQALGLGLQFLLWYDEGEERNRGNFPPRFSGRQFPNYSSELNVNALELEDSALYLCASSLVGQVPFGEQYFGPGTRLTVT.

The chain is built from TRBV10-2 and TRBJ2-3, with D unresolved. V was cut by 8 bases and J by 0 bases, with 12 bases left in between. Per the germline V gene, CDR1 is WSHSY and CDR2 is SAAADI. The length of the CDR3 is 14 residues. The CDR3 protein is CASCLLASTDTQYF. The CDR3 DNA sequence: TGCGCCAGCTGCCTACTCGCTAGCACAGATACGCAGTATTTT.

The table lists this clonotype with a few counts. The chain recombines TRBV19 with TRBJ1-4, with 7 bases fitting TRBD1. J lost 6 bases, V lost 7 bases, and 8 bases had no gene match. CDR1 and CDR2 from the germline V gene are LNHDA and SQIVND (reference sequence). The CDR3 has 14 amino acids. The DNA of the CDR3 is TGTGCCAGTAATAATCGGGACAGAGATGAAAAACTGTTTTTT. Protein: CASNNRDRDEKLFF.

This clonotype was observed many times. V and J are TRBV2 and TRBJ1-5, with D perhaps matching TRBD1 (5 bases). Trimming pared 6 bases from V and 2 bases from J, leaving 14 bases between. The CDR3 is made up of 15 amino acids. Germline values: CDR1 SNHLY, CDR2 FYNNEI. CDR3 DNA: TGTGCCAGCAGCCTCAGGGAGGGTGGCAATCAGCCCCAGCATTTT. Translation: CASSLREGGNQPQHF.

The CDR3 is CASSSLGGAPGGYTF. The DNA of the CDR3 is TGTGCCAGCAGTTCCCTGGGAGGGGCGCCTGGTGGCTACACCTTC. This rearrangement joins TRBV12-3 or TRBV12-4 to TRBJ1-2; D possibly corresponds to TRBD1 (5 bases). The CDR3 runs to 15 residues. Between the trimmed V and J ends, which lost 4 bases and 7 bases, there was a span of 19 bases.

Notes on this clonotype: Relative to the germline gene, one junction end is altered; a read error may explain this. This chain uses TRBV19 with TRBJ2-2; D might be TRBD1 (6 bases). Germline V gene data show CDR1 as LNHDA and CDR2 as SQIVND (reference sequence). The CDR3 has 12 amino acids. DNA for the CDR3: TGTGCCAGTAGTGGGGACACCGGGGAGCTGTCTTTT. This gives the protein CASSGDTGELSF.

This clonotype appeared many times. This chain links TRBV7-2 with TRBJ1-1; D remains unclear. Per the germline V gene, CDR1 is SGHTA and CDR2 is FQGNSA. CDR3 length equals 14 residues. The V gene lost 5 bases and the J gene lost 4 bases, with 14 bases spanning the gap. This chain's CDR3 is CASSAHPGSTEAFF. In DNA, the CDR3 is TGTGCCAGCAGCGCACATCCCGGGAGCACTGAAGCTTTCTTT.

J is TRBJ1-2 and V is TRBV28; D is possibly TRBD1 (6 bases). V was pared by 2 bases and J by 2 bases, with 18 bases between. Germline lookup yields CDR1 MDHEN and CDR2 SYDVKM. This CDR3 spans 17 amino acids. The CDR3 reads CASSLGGGAVQNYGYTF. In DNA form, the CDR3 reads TGTGCCAGCAGTTTAGGGGGCGGGGCAGTGCAGAACTATGGCTACACCTTC.

The chain recombines TRBV7-9 with TRBJ2-5; TRBD2 aligns across 13 bases. With V trimmed by 5 bases and J by 4 bases, 7 bases remained unmatched. The CDR3 has 16 residues. CDR1 and CDR2 from the germline V gene are SEHNR and FQNEAQ (reference sequence). The CDR3 is CASSAPGLAGLETQYF. The CDR3 DNA follows: TGTGCCAGCAGCGCCCCGGGACTAGCGGGACTAGAGACCCAGTACTTC.

In its sample, this clonotype was seen a few times. This rearrangement joins TRBV6-6 to TRBJ2-5; unclear D gene. Germline V gene lookup returns CDR1 MNHNY and CDR2 SVGAGI (reference sequence). Trimming stripped 10 bases from V and 2 bases from J, with 5 bases between. There are 10 residues in the CDR3. The CDR3 reads CATQQETQYF. CDR3 in DNA: TGTGCCACTCAACAAGAGACCCAGTACTTC.

There are a few counts of this clonotype. This chain joins TRBV3-1 and TRBJ2-7; D possibly uses TRBD1 or TRBD2 (6 bases each). Germline V gene sequence: CDR1 LGHDT, CDR2 YNNKEL (reference sequence). Trimming cost V 8 bases and J 3 bases, with 8 bases left between them. The CDR3 runs 11 residues. This CDR3 is CASGGRYEQYF. For the CDR3, the DNA is TGTGCCAGCGGGGGGCGCTACGAGCAGTACTTC.

The chain is built from TRBV7-2 and TRBJ1-3; no definite D call. CDR1 is SGHTA, CDR2 FQGNSA, per germline. V dropped 0 bases and J dropped 5 bases, with 8 bases sitting between them. The CDR3 runs 14 residues. Written as DNA, the CDR3 is TGTGCCAGCAGCTTAGCGCACGAAAGAAACACCATATATTTT. The encoded protein is CASSLAHERNTIYF. Looking up the rest from reference TRBV7-2 and TRBJ1-3 gives the full variable domain: GAGVSQSPSNKVTEKGKDVELRCDPISGHTALYWYRQSLGQGLEFLIYFQGNSAPDKSGLPSDRFSAERTGGSVSTLTIQRTQQEDSAVYLCASSLAHERNTIYFGEGSWLTVV.

As to this clonotype: A much more abundant neighbour one base away suggests this may be a read error. The chain employs TRBV7-2 and TRBJ2-7; no clear D gene. The CDR3 spans 15 residues. In germline, CDR1 is SGHTA, CDR2 FQGNSA. The DNA of the CDR3 is TGTGCCAGCAGCCCGCGCGCAGGTAACCTCTACGGGCAGTACTTC. As protein: CASSPRAGNLYGQYF.

The chain employs TRBV19 and TRBJ1-1; D is uncertain. The CDR3 sequence is 11 residues long. Deletions cut 5 bases from V and 10 bases from J, with 11 bases between. Germline lookup yields CDR1 LNHDA and CDR2 SQIVND (reference sequence). The CDR3 loop reads CASSPSGGAFF. DNA for the CDR3: TGTGCCAGTAGTCCGTCAGGTGGAGCTTTCTTT. The entire variable domain, with the rest obtained from reference TRBV19 and TRBJ1-1, is as follows: DGGITQSPKYLFRKEGQNVTLSCEQNLNHDAMYWYRQDPGQGLRLIYYSQIVNDFQKGDIAEGYSVSREKKESFPLTVTSAQKNPTAFYLCASSPSGGAFFGQGTRLTVV.

In its sample, this clonotype was seen many times. The rearrangement links TRBV12-3 or TRBV12-4 to TRBJ1-5, with D tentatively TRBD1 (6 bases). There are 15 residues in the CDR3. The germline V and J ends were trimmed by 2 bases and 3 bases, with 11 bases remaining between them. The CDR3 here is CASSLSGAPNQPQHF. The CDR3 DNA reads TGTGCCAGCAGTTTATCAGGGGCTCCCAATCAGCCCCAGCATTTT.

Worth noting for this clonotype: This may come from a read error, since a much larger clone is one base off. DNA of the CDR3: TGTGCCAGCAGCTACCACGGGAACACTGAAGCTTTCTTT. It translates to CASSYHGNTEAFF. The chain joins TRBV6-5 to TRBJ1-1; D unresolved. This CDR3 is built from 13 residues. Looked up from germline, CDR1 is MNHEY and CDR2 is SVGAGI. V lost 6 bases, J lost 1 base, and 9 bases lay in between.

The chain uses TRBV6-1 and TRBJ2-5; 9 bases are shared with TRBD1. The CDR3 spans 16 residues. Germline lookup yields CDR1 MNHNS and CDR2 SASEGT. The J segment lost 5 bases and the V segment lost 3 bases, leaving 10 bases of the junction unmatched. The CDR3 region is CASSELPGQGYETQYF. In nucleotides, the CDR3 is TGTGCCAGCAGTGAGCTCCCGGGACAGGGATACGAGACCCAGTACTTC.

Concerning this clonotype: A much larger clone sits a single nucleotide away, making a read error possible. J is TRBJ2-7 and V is TRBV20-1, with 7 bases that match TRBD1. CDR1 is DFQATT and CDR2 is SNEGSKA in the germline V gene (reference sequence). This CDR3 has 13 residues. Trimming cost V 6 bases and J 3 bases; bases outside gene matches: 8. CDR3 DNA: TGCAGTGCCTGGGGGACAGTCGGCTACGAGCAGTACTTC. This codes for CSAWGTVGYEQYF.

A few counts support this clonotype. V gene TRBV9 combines with J gene TRBJ1-4; a possible D gene is TRBD1 (5 bases). Trimming left V 1 base short and J 8 bases short, with 15 bases between. Germline V gene lookup returns CDR1 SGDLS and CDR2 YYNGEE. The CDR3 has 15 residues. The CDR3 DNA sequence: TGTGCCAGCAGCGTACAAACAGGCCTTGGGGAAAAACTGTTTTTT. It specifies CASSVQTGLGEKLFF.